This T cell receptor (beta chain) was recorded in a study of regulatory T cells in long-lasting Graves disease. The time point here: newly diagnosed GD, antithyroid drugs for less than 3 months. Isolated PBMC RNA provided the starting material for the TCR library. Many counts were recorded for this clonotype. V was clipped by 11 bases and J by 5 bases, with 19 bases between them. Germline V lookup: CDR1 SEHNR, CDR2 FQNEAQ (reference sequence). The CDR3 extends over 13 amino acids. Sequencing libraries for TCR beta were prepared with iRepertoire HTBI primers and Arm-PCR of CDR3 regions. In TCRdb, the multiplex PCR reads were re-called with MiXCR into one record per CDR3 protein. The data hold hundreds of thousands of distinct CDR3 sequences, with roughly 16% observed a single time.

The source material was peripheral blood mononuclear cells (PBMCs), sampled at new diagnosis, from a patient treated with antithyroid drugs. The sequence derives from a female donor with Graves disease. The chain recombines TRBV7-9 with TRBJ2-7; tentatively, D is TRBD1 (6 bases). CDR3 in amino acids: CAAAYQGMNEQYF. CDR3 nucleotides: TGTGCCGCAGCTTACCAGGGGATGAACGAGCAGTACTTC. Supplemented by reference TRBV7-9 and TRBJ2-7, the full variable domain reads DTGVSQNPRHKITKRGQNVTFRCDPISEHNRLYWYRQTLGQGPEFLTYFQNEAQLEKSRLLSDRFSAERPKGSFSTLEIQRTEQGDSAMYLCAAAYQGMNEQYFGPGTRLTVT.